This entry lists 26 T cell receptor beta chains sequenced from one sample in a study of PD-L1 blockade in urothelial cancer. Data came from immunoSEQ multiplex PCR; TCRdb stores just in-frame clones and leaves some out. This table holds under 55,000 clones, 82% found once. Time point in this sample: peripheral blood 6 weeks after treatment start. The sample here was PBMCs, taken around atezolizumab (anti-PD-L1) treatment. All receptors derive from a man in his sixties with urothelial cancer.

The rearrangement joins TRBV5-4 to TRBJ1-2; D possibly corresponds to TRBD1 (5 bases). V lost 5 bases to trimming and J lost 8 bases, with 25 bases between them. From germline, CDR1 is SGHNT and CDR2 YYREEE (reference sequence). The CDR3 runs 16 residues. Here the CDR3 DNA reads TGTGCCAGCAGTTTCAGTAAGACAGAAAACATACGCGGCTACACCTTC. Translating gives CASSFSKTENIRGYTF.

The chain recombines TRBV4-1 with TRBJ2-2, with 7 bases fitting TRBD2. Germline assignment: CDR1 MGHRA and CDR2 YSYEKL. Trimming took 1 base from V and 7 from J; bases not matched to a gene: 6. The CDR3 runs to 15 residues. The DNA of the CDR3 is TGCGCCAGCAGCCAAGGAGGGCGGGGGATCGGGGAGCTGTTTTTT. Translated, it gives CASSQGGRGIGELFF.

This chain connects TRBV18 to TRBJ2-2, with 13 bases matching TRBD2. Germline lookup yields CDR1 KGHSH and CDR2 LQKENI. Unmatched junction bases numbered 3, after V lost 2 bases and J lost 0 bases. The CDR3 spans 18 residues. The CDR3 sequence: CASSPRTSGGSNTGELFF. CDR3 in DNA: TGTGCCAGCTCACCAAGGACTAGCGGGGGTTCGAACACCGGGGAGCTGTTTTTT.

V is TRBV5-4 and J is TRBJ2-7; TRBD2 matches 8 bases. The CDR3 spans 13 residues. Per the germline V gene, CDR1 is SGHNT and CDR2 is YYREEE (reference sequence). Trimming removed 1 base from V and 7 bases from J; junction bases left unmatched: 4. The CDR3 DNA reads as TGTGCCAGCAGCTTGCGGGAGGGCCGGGAGCAGTACTTC. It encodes CASSLREGREQYF.

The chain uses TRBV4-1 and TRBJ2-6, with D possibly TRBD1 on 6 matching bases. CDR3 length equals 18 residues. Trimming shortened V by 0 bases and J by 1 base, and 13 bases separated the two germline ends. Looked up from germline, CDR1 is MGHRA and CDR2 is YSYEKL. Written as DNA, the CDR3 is TGCGCCAGCAGCCAAGATCCGCCAGGGGTATCTGGGGCCAACGTCCTGACTTTC. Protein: CASSQDPPGVSGANVLTF.

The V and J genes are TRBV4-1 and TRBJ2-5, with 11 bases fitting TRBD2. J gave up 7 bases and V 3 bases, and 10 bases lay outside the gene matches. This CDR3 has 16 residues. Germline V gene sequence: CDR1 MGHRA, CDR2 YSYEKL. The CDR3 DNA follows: TGCGCCAGCAGCCAGGGGTTTAGCGGGAGGGCAGGGACCCAGTACTTC. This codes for CASSQGFSGRAGTQYF.

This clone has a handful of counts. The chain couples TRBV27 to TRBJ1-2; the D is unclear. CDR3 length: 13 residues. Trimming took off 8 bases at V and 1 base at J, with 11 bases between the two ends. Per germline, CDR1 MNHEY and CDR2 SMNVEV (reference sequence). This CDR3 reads CASRASLNYGYTF. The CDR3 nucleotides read TGTGCCAGCCGCGCGAGTCTTAACTATGGCTACACCTTC.

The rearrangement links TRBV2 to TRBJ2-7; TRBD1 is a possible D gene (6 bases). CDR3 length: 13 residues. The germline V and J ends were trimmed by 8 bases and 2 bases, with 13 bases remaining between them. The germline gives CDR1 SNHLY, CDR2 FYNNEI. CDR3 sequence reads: CASGHRETYEQYF. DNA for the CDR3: TGTGCCAGCGGACACAGGGAGACCTACGAGCAGTACTTC.

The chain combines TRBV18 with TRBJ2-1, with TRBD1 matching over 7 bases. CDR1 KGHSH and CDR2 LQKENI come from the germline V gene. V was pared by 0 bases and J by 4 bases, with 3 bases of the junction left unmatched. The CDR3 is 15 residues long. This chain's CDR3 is CASSPPSQGYNEQFF. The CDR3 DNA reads TGTGCCAGCTCACCACCCTCACAGGGGTACAATGAGCAGTTCTTC.

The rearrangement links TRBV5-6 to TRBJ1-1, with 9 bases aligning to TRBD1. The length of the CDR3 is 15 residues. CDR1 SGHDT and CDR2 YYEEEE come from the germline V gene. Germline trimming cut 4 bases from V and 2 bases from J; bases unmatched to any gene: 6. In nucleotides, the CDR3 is TGTGCCAGCAGCGAACCGGGACAGGGTAACACTGAAGCTTTCTTT. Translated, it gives CASSEPGQGNTEAFF.

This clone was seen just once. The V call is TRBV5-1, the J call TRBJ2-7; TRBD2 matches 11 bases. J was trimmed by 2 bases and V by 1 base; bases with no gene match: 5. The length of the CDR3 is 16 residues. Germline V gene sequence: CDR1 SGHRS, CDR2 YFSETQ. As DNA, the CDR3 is TGCGCCAGCAGCTTGCTGACTAGCGGGACCACCTACGAGCAGTACTTC. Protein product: CASSLLTSGTTYEQYF.

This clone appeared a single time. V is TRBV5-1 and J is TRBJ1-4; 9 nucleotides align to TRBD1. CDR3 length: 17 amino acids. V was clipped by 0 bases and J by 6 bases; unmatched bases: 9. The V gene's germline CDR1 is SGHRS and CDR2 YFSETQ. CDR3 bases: TGCGCCAGCAGCTTGGGAGACAGGGGGTTCGCAGATGAAAAACTGTTTTTT. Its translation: CASSLGDRGFADEKLFF.

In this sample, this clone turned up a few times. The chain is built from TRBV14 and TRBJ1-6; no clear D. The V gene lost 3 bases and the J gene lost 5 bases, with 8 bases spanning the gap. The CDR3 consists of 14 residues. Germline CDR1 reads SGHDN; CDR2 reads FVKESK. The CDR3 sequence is CASSQTKNNSPLHF. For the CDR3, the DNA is TGTGCCAGCAGCCAGACTAAAAATAATTCACCCCTCCACTTT.

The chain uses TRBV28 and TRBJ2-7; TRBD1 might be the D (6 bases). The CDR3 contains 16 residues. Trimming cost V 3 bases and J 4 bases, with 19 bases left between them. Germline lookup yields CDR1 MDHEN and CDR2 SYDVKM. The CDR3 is CASSFTTGFDVYEQYF. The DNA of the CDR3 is TGTGCCAGCAGTTTTACTACAGGGTTTGATGTGTACGAGCAGTACTTC.

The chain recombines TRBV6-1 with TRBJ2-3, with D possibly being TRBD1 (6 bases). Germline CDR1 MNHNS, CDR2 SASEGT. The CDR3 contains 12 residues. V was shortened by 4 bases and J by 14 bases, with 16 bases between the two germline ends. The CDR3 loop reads CASSVNRALPYF. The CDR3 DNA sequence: TGTGCCAGCAGTGTCAACAGGGCCTTGCCGTATTTT.

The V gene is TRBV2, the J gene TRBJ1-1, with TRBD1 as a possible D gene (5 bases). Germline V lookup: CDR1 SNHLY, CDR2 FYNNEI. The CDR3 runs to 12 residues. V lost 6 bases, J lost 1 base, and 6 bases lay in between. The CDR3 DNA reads TGTGCCAGCAGGACAGCGAACACTGAAGCTTTCTTT. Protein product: CASRTANTEAFF.

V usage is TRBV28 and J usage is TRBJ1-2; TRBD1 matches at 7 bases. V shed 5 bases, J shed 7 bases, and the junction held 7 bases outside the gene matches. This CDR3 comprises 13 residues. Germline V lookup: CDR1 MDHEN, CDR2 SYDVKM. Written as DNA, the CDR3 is TGTGCCAGCAGTGACAGGGCACTCTTTGGCTACACCTTC. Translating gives CASSDRALFGYTF.

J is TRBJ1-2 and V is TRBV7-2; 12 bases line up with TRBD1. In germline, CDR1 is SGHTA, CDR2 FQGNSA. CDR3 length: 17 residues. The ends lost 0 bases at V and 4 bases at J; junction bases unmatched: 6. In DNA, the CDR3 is TGTGCCAGCAGCTTAGCAGGGACAGGGGGCCGGACCTATGGCTACACCTTC. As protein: CASSLAGTGGRTYGYTF.

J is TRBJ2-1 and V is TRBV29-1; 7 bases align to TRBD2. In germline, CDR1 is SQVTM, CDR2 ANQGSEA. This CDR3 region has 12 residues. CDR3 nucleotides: TGCATCACAGGCGGGGGTAACAATGAGCAGTTCTTC. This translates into CITGGGNNEQFF.

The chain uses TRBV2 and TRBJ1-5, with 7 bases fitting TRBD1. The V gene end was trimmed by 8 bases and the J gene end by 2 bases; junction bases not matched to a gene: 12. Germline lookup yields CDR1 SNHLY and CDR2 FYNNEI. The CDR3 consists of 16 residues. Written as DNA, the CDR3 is TGTGCCAGCCGGGGGACAGTAGGATATGGCAATCAGCCCCAGCATTTT. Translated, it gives CASRGTVGYGNQPQHF.

This CDR3 reads CAWTGGRLGEQYF. DNA of the CDR3: TGTGCCTGGACCGGGGGGCGGCTCGGGGAGCAGTACTTC. The chain joins TRBV30 to TRBJ2-7; D might be TRBD2 (7 bases). V lost 4 bases and J lost 7, with 17 bases in between. The CDR3 runs 13 residues. The germline V gene has CDR1 GTSNPN and CDR2 SVGIG (reference sequence).

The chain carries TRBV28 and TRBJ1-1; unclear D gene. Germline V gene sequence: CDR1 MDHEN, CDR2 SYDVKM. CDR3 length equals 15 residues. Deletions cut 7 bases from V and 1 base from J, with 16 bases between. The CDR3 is CASKSLRGRNTEAFF. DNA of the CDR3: TGTGCCAGCAAGTCCCTTCGAGGGAGGAACACTGAAGCTTTCTTT.

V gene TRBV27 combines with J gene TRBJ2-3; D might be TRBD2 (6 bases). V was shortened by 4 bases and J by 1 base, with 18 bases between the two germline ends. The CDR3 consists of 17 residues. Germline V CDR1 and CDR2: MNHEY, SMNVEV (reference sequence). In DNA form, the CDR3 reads TGTGCCAGCAGTTCAGGCGGGGTACTTTCTGGCACAGATACGCAGTATTTT. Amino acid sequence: CASSSGGVLSGTDTQYF.

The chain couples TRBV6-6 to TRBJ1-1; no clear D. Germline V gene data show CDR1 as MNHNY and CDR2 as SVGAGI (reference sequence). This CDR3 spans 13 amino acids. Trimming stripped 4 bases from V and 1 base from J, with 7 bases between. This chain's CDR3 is CASSFDKNTEAFF. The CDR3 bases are TGTGCCAGCAGTTTTGACAAGAACACTGAAGCTTTCTTT.

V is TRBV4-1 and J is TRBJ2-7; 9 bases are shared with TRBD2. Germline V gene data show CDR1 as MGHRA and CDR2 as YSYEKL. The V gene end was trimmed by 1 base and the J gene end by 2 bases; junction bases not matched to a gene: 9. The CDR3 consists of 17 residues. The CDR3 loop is CASSQAGSSGSAYEQYF. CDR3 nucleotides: TGCGCCAGCAGCCAAGCCGGTAGTAGCGGGAGTGCCTACGAGCAGTACTTC.

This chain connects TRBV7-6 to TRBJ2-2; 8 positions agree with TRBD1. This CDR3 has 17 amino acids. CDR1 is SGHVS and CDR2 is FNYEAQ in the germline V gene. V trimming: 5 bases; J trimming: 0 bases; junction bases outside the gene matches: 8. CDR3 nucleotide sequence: TGTGCCAGCAGCCCATCGGAACAGGGGGCGAACACCGGGGAGCTGTTTTTT. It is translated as CASSPSEQGANTGELFF.